This passage covers 3 T cell receptor beta chains from one sample sequenced in a study of blood T cells in healthy people across ages. The authors ran a second PCR of 7 to 11 cycles using a sample-barcoded 5' primer and a J-beta primer mix. TCRdb re-called the 5' RACE reads with MiXCR, one entry per CDR3 protein. The sample holds 950,000 to 1,200,000 distinct CDR3 sequences; 30% to 40% are singletons and the top ten take around 12%. Material: blood. The receptor set was obtained from a man in his late teens or twenties in good health.

This clonotype was detected a few times. The chain links TRBV9 to TRBJ2-1, with D perhaps TRBD1 or TRBD2 (6 bases each). Trimming pared 0 bases from V and 7 bases from J, leaving 23 bases between. The CDR3 is 18 amino acids. The germline V gene has CDR1 SGDLS and CDR2 YYNGEE. Here the CDR3 reads CASSVGWGAPRRGNEQFF. The CDR3 DNA sequence: TGTGCCAGCAGCGTAGGCTGGGGGGCCCCGCGGAGGGGGAATGAGCAGTTCTTC.

The V gene is TRBV5-5, the J gene TRBJ1-4, with no clear D. The CDR3 consists of 16 residues. Trimming left V 4 bases short and J 8 bases short, with 21 bases between. Germline assignment: CDR1 SGHKS and CDR2 YYEKEE (reference sequence). The CDR3 DNA reads TGTGCCAGCAGCGACGGGCCCACTCTTGCACAGGAAAAACTGTTTTTT. Translating gives CASSDGPTLAQEKLFF.

This clonotype has ten or more counts. The CDR3 region is CSARSGQGRSEQFF. The CDR3 region has the DNA TGCAGTGCTAGATCAGGACAGGGTCGGAGTGAGCAGTTCTTC. The J gene is TRBJ2-1, the V gene TRBV20-1; 8 bases are a match to TRBD1. The CDR3 is 14 amino acids. Trimming at V came to 2 bases and at J to 9 bases, leaving 9 bases not matched to a gene. From germline, CDR1 is DFQATT and CDR2 SNEGSKA (reference sequence).